The source of this T cell receptor (beta chain) is a study of cytomegalovirus exposure and HLA in healthy donors. Primers for the PCR totalled 60 Vbeta and 13 Jbeta. The assay was immunoSEQ multiplex PCR, and TCRdb's table has in-frame clones only and misses some. The repertoire holds about 85,000 clones, with 75% to 90% as singletons. Trimming left V 5 bases short and J 10 bases short, with 20 bases between. This CDR3 has 14 residues. Germline CDR1 reads MNHEY; CDR2 reads SVGAGI. The receptor was isolated from a man aged 45-60 years in good health and CMV-seropositive. Sequenced sample: PBMCs. The genes are TRBV6-5 and TRBJ1-2, with D maybe TRBD1 (5 bases). For the CDR3, the DNA is TGTGCCAGCAGTGAAACTCCCGGGACTACGGTCTACACCTTC. Encoded protein: CASSETPGTTVYTF.